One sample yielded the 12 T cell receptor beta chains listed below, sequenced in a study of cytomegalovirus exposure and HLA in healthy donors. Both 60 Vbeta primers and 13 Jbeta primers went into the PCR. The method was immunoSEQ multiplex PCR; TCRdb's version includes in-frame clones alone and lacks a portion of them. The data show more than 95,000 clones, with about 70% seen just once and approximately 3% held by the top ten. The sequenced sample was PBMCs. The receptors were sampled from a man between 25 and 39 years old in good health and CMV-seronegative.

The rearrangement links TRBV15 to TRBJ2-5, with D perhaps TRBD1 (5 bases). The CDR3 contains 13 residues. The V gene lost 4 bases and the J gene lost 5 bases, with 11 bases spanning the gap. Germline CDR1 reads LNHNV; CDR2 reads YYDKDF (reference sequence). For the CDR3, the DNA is TGTGCCACCAGCATCCAGGGAAGGGAGACCCAGTACTTC. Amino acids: CATSIQGRETQYF.

The CDR3 sequence is CATARGLDTSEQYF. The CDR3 DNA reads as TGTGCCACCGCGCGCGGGCTAGATACCTCCGAGCAGTACTTC. The V gene is TRBV10-3, the J gene TRBJ2-7; maybe TRBD2 (5 bases). The germline V gene has CDR1 ENHRY and CDR2 SYGVKD. V lost 10 bases and J lost 6, with 22 bases in between. The CDR3 runs 14 residues.

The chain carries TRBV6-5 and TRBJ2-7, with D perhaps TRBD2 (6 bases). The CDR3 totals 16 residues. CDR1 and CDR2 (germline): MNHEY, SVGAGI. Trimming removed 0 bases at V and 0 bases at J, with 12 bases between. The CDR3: CASSYSPSVSSYEQYF. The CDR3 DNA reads TGTGCCAGCAGTTACTCGCCTAGCGTAAGCTCCTACGAGCAGTACTTC.

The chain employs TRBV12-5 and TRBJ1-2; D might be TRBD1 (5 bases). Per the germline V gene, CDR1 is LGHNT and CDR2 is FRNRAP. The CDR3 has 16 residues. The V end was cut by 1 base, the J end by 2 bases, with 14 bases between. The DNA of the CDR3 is TGTGCTAGTGGTTTGGCTTTAGGGGCGGAGAACTATGGCTACACCTTC. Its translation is CASGLALGAENYGYTF.

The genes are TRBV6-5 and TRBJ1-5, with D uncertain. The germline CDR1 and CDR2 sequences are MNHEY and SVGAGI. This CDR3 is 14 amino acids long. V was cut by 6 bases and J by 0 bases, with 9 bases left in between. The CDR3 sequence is CASSATFSNQPQHF. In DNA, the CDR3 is TGTGCCAGCAGCGCGACATTTAGCAATCAGCCCCAGCATTTT.

The CDR3 spells CASSVSGGLEKLFF. CDR3 nucleotide sequence: TGCGCCAGCAGCGTCTCCGGGGGGCTTGAAAAACTGTTTTTT. This rearrangement joins TRBV5-1 to TRBJ1-4, with D possibly being TRBD1 (6 bases). The CDR3 has 14 residues. Trimming shortened V by 4 bases and J by 7 bases, and 14 bases separated the two germline ends. The germline gives CDR1 SGHRS, CDR2 YFSETQ. Full variable domain (remainder filled in from reference TRBV5-1 and TRBJ1-4): KAGVTQTPRYLIKTRGQQVTLSCSPISGHRSVSWYQQTPGQGLQFLFEYFSETQRNKGNFPGRFSGRQFSNSRSEMNVSTLELGDSALYLCASSVSGGLEKLFFGSGTQLSVL.

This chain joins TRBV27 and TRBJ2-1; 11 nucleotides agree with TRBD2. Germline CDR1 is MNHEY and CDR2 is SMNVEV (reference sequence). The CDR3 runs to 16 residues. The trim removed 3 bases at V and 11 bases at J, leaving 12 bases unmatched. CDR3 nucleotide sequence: TGTGCCAGCAGTTTCGTCACTAGCGGGAGAGGGAGAAAGCAGTTCTTC. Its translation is CASSFVTSGRGRKQFF.

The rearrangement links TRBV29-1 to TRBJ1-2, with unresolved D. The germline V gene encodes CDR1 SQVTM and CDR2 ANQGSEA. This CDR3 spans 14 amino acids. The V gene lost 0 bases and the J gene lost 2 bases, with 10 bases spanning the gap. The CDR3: CSVEDRNRNYGYTF. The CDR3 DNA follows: TGCAGCGTTGAAGATCGGAACAGAAACTATGGCTACACCTTC. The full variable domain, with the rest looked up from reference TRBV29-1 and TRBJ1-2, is SAVISQKPSRDICQRGTSLTIQCQVDSQVTMMFWYRQQPGQSLTLIATANQGSEATYESGFVIDKFPISRPNLTFSTLTVSNMSPEDSSIYLCSVEDRNRNYGYTFGSGTRLTVV.

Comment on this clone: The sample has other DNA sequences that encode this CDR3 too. The CDR3 region is CASSPPGSYEQYF. The CDR3 nucleotides are TGTGCCAGTAGTCCCCCGGGGAGCTACGAGCAGTACTTC. The chain couples TRBV19 to TRBJ2-7; possible D gene TRBD2, 5 bases. Per germline, CDR1 LNHDA and CDR2 SQIVND (reference sequence). V gave up 5 bases and J gave up 3 bases, with 11 bases separating them. The CDR3 is made up of 13 amino acids.

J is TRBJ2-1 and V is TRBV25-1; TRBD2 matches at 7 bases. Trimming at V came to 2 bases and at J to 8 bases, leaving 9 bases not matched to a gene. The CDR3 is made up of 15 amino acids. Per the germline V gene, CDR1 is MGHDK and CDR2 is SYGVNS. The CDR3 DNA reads TGTGCCAGCAGTGAAGGTGGGAGGGCCAAGTATGAGCAGTTCTTC. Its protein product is CASSEGGRAKYEQFF.

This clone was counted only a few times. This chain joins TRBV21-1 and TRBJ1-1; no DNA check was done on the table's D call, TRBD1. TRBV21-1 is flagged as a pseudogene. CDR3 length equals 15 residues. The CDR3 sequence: CASSKRDSLNTEAFF. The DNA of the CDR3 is TGTGCCAGCAGCAAGCGGGACAGCTTGAACACTGAAGCTTTCTTT.

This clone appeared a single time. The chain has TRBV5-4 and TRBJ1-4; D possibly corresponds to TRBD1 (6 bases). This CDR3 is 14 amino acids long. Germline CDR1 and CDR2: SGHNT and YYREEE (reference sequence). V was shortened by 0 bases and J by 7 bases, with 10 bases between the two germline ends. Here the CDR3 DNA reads TGTGCCAGCAGCTTGGAGGGGGTGTCTGAAAAACTGTTTTTT. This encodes CASSLEGVSEKLFF. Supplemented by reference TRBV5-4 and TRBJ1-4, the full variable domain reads ETGVTQSPTHLIKTRGQQVTLRCSSQSGHNTVSWYQQALGQGPQFIFQYYREEENGRGNFPPRFSGLQFPNYSSELNVNALELDDSALYLCASSLEGVSEKLFFGSGTQLSVL.